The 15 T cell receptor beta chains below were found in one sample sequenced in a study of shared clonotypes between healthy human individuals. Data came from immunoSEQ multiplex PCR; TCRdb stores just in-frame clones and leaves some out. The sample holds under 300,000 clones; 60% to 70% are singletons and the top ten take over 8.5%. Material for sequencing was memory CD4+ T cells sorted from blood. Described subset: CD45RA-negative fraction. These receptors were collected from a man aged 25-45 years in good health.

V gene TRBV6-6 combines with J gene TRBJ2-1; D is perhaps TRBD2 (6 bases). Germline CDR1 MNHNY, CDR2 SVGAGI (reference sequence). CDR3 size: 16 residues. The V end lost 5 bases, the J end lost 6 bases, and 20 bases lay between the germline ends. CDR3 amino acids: CASSKTRALVANEQFF. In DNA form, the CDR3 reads TGTGCCAGCAGTAAGACTAGGGCCCTTGTGGCCAATGAGCAGTTCTTC.

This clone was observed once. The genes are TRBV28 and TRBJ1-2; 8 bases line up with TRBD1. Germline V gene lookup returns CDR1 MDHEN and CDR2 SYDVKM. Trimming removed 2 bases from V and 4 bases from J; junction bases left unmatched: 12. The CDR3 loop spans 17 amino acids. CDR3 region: CASSLGGGQGGSYGYTF. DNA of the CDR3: TGTGCCAGCAGTTTAGGGGGAGGACAGGGAGGTTCCTATGGCTACACCTTC.

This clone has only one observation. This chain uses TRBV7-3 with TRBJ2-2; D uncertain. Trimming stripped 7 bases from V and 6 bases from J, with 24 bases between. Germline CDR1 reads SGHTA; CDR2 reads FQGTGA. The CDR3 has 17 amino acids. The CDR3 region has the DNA TGTGCCAGCACCCGTCTTGGCCCGCTTAAGAGCGCCGGGGAGCTGTTTTTT. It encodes CASTRLGPLKSAGELFF. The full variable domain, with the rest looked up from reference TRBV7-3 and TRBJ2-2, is GAGVSQTPSNKVTEKGKYVELRCDPISGHTALYWYRQSLGQGPEFLIYFQGTGAADDSGLPNDRFFAVRPEGSVSTLKIQRTERGDSAVYLCASTRLGPLKSAGELFFGEGSRLTVL.

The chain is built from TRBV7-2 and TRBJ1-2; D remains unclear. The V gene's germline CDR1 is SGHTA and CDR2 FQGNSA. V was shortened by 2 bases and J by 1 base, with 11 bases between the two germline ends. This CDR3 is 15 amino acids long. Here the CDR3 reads CASSLSGDFNYGYTF. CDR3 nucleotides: TGTGCCAGCAGCTTATCTGGGGATTTTAACTATGGCTACACCTTC.

DNA for the CDR3: TGTGCCAGACCACAGGGACAGGCCTCTGGAAACACCATATATTTT. Amino acid sequence: CARPQGQASGNTIYF. The chain couples TRBV21-1 to TRBJ1-3; the tabulated D call, TRBD1, remains unverified against the DNA. TRBV21-1 is termed a pseudogene. The CDR3 contains 15 residues.

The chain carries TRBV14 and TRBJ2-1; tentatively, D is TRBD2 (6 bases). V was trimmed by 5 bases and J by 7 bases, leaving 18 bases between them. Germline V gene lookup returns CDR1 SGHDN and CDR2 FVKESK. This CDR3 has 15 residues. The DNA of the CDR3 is TGTGCCAGCAGCTCTGGACTACGGATAGTGAATGAGCAGTTCTTC. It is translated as CASSSGLRIVNEQFF.

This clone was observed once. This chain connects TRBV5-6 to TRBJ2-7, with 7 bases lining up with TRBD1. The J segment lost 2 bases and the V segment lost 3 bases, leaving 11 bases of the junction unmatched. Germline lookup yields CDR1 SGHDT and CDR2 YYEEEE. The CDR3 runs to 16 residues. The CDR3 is CASSSRLQGTAYEQYF. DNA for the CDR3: TGTGCCAGCAGCTCCAGATTACAGGGGACGGCCTACGAGCAGTACTTC.

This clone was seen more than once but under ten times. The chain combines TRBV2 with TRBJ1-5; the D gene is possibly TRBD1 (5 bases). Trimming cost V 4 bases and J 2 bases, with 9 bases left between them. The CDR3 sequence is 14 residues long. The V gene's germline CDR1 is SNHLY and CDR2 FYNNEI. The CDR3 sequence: CASSGDSGNQPQHF. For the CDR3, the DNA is TGTGCCAGCAGTGGGGACTCGGGCAATCAGCCCCAGCATTTT.

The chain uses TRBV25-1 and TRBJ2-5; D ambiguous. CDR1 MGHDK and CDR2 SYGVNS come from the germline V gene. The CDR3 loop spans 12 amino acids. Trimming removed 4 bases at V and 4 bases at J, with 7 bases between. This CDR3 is CASSGPGETQYF. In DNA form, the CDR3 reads TGTGCCAGCAGTGGCCCTGGAGAGACCCAGTACTTC. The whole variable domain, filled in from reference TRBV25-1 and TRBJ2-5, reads EADIYQTPRYLVIGTGKKITLECSQTMGHDKMYWYQQDPGMELHLIHYSYGVNSTEKGDLSSESTVSRIRTEHFPLTLESARPSHTSQYLCASSGPGETQYFGPGTRLLVL.

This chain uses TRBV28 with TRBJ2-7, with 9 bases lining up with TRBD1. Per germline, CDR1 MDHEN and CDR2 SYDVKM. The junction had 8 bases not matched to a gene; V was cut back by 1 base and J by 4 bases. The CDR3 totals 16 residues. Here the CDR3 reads CASSLLFIQGAYEQYF. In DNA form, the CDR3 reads TGTGCCAGCAGTTTATTGTTCATACAGGGGGCTTACGAGCAGTACTTC.

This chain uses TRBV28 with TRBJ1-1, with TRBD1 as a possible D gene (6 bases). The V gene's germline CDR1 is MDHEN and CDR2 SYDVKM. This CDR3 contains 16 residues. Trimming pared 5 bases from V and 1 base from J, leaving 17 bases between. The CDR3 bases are TGTGCCAGCAGTCCAGAACAGGGCCTTGCGAACACTGAAGCTTTCTTT. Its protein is CASSPEQGLANTEAFF.

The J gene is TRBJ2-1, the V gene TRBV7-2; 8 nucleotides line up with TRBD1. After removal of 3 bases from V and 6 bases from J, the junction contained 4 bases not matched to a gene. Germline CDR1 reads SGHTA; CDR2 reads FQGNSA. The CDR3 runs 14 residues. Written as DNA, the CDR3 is TGTGCCAGCAGCTTTGGACAGGGCGTCAATGAGCAGTTCTTC. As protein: CASSFGQGVNEQFF. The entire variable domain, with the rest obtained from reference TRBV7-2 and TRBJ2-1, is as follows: GAGVSQSPSNKVTEKGKDVELRCDPISGHTALYWYRQSLGQGLEFLIYFQGNSAPDKSGLPSDRFSAERTGGSVSTLTIQRTQQEDSAVYLCASSFGQGVNEQFFGPGTRLTVL.

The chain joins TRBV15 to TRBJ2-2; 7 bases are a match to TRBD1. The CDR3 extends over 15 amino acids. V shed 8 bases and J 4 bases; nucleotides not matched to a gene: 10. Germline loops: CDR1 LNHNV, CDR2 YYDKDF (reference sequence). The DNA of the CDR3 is TGTGCCACCCGAAAAACGACAGGGCGCACCGGGGAGCTGTTTTTT. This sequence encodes CATRKTTGRTGELFF. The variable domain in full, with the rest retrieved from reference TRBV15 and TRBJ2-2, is DAMVIQNPRYQVTQFGKPVTLSCSQTLNHNVMYWYQQKSSQAPKLLFHYYDKDFNNEADTPDNFQSRRPNTSFCFLDIRSPGLGDTAMYLCATRKTTGRTGELFFGEGSRLTVL.

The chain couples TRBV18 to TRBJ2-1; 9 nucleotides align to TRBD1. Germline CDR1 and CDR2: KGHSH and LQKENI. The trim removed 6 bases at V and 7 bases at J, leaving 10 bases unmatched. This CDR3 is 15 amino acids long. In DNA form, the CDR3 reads TGTGCCAGCTCCTACGGACAGGGGACGGGGAATGAGCAGTTCTTC. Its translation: CASSYGQGTGNEQFF.

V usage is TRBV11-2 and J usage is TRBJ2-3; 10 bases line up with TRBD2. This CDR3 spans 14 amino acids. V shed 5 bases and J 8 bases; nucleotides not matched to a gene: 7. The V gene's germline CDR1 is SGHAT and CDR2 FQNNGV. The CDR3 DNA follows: TGTGCCAGCAGCGCCACTAGCGGGGAGGGTACGCAGTATTTT. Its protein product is CASSATSGEGTQYF. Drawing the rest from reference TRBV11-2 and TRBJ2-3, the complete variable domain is EAGVAQSPRYKIIEKRQSVAFWCNPISGHATLYWYQQILGQGPKLLIQFQNNGVVDDSQLPKDRFSAERLKGVDSTLKIQPAKLEDSAVYLCASSATSGEGTQYFGPGTRLTVL.